The 3 T cell receptor beta chains below all came from one sample that was sequenced in a study of CD8 T cells in Susac syndrome. Random hexamers primed reverse transcription of about 0.45 to 1 ug RNA. From the immunoSEQ multiplex PCR reads, TCRdb called clonotypes with MiXCR, one entry per CDR3 protein. The sample includes roughly 76,000 distinct CDR3 sequences, 80% to 95% of them seen just once. The specimen was CD8+ T cells from PBMCs. These TCRs come from a human donor with Susac syndrome.

This clonotype was seen a single time. This sequence joins TRBV7-9 and TRBJ2-2; TRBD2 matches 8 bases. From germline, CDR1 is SEHNR and CDR2 FQNEAQ (reference sequence). V gave up 5 bases and J gave up 5 bases; unmatched junction bases: 7. This CDR3 has 15 amino acids. CDR3 sequence reads: CASSPAGGDTGELFF. The CDR3 DNA reads TGTGCCAGCAGCCCGGCCGGGGGGGATACCGGGGAGCTGTTTTTT.

CDR3 in amino acids: CASSEKKGPEQETQYF. CDR3 DNA sequence: TGTGCCAGCAGTGAGAAGAAGGGACCAGAACAAGAGACCCAGTACTTC. The chain employs TRBV2 and TRBJ2-5; perhaps D is TRBD1 or TRBD2 (5 bases each). CDR3 length equals 16 residues. Deletions cut 3 bases from V and 2 bases from J, with 16 bases between. Germline assignment: CDR1 SNHLY and CDR2 FYNNEI.

The rearrangement uses TRBV7-9 and TRBJ1-1, with TRBD1 matching over 8 bases. Germline CDR1 reads SEHNR; CDR2 reads FQNEAQ (reference sequence). The J segment lost 8 bases and the V segment lost 5 bases, leaving 7 bases of the junction unmatched. The CDR3 spans 13 residues. CDR3 coding DNA: TGTGCCAGCAGCCCCCCCGGGGACAGGGAAGCTTTCTTT. Its translation: CASSPPGDREAFF.